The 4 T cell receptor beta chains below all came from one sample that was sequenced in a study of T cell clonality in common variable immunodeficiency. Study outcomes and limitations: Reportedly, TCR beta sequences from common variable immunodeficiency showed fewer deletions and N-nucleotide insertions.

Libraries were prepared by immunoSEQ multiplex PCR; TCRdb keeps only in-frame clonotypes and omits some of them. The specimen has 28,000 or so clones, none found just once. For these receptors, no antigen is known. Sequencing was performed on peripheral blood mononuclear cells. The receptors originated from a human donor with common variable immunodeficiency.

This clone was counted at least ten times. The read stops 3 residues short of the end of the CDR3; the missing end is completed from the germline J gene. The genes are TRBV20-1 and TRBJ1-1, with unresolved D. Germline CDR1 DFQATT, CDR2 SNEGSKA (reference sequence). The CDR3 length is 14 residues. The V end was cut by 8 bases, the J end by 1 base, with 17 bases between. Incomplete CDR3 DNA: TGCAGTTCCCTCACAAACAGCAGGAACACTGAA. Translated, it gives CSSLTNSRNTE. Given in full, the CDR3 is CSSLTNSRNTEAFF.

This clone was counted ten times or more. The CDR3 sequence is CASSQRQDGELFF. CDR3 bases read: TGTGCCAGCTCGCAGCGACAGGATGGGGAG. The V call is TRBV18, the J call TRBJ2-2; TRBD1 is a possible D gene (6 bases). Sequencing ends 3 residues short of the CDR3 end; the germline J gene provides the rest. The germline V and J ends were trimmed by 6 bases and 8 bases, with 13 bases remaining between them. Germline assignment: CDR1 KGHSH and CDR2 LQKENI. CDR3 length: 13 residues. Complete variable domain (other parts from reference TRBV18 and TRBJ2-2): NAGVMQNPRHLVRRRGQEARLRCSPMKGHSHVYWYRQLPEEGLKFMVYLQKENIIDESGMPKERFSAEFPKEGPSILRIQQVVRGDSAAYFCASSQRQDGELFFGEGSRLTVL.

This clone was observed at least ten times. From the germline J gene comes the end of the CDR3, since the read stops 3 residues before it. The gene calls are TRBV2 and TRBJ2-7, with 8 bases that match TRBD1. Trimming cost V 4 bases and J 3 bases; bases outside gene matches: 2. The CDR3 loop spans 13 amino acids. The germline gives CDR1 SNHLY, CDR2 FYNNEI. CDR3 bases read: TGTGCCAGCAGTGGTGGACAGGGCTACGAG. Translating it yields CASSGGQGYE. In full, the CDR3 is CASSGGQGYEQYF.

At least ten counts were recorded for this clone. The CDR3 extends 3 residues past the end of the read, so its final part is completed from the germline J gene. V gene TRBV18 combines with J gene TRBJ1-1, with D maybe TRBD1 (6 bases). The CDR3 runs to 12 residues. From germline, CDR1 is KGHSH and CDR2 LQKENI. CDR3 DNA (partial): TGTGCCAGCTCACCACTACAGGGCGAA. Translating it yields CASSPLQGE. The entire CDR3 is CASSPLQGEAFF.